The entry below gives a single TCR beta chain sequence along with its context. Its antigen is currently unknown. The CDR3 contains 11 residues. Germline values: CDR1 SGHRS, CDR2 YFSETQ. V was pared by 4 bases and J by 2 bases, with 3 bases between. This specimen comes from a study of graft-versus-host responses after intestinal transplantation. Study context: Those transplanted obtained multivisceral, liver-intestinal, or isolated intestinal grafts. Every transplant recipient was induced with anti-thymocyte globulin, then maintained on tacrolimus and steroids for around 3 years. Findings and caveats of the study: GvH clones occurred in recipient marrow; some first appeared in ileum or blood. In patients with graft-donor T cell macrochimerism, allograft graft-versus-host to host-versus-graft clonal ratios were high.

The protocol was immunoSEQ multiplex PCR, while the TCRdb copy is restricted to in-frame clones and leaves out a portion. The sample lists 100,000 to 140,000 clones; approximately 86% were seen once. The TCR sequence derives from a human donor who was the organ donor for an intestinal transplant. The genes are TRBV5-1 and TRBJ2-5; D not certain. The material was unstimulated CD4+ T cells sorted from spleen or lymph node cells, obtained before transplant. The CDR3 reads CASSEQETQYF. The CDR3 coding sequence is TGCGCCAGCAGCGAACAAGAGACCCAGTACTTC.